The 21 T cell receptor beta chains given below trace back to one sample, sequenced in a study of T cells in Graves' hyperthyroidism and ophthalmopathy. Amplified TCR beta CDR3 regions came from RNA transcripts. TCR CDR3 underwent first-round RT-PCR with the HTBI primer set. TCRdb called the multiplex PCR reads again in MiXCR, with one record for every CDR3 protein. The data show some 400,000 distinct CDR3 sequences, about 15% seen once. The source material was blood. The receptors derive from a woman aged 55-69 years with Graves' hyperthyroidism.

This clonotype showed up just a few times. CDR3 nucleotides: TGCGCCAGCGGCCGGACTAGAGCCTCGAACACCGGGGAGCTGTTTTTT. This encodes CASGRTRASNTGELFF. V is TRBV5-1 and J is TRBJ2-2; 7 nucleotides align to TRBD2. V was clipped by 7 bases and J by 0 bases; unmatched bases: 9. Germline CDR1 SGHRS, CDR2 YFSETQ. The CDR3 runs 16 residues. Looking up the rest from reference TRBV5-1 and TRBJ2-2 gives the full variable domain: KAGVTQTPRYLIKTRGQQVTLSCSPISGHRSVSWYQQTPGQGLQFLFEYFSETQRNKGNFPGRFSGRQFSNSRSEMNVSTLELGDSALYLCASGRTRASNTGELFFGEGSRLTVL.

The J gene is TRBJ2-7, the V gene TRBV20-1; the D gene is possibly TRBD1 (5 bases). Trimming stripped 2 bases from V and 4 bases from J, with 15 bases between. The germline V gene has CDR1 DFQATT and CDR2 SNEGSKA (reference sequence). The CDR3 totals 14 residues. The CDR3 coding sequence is TGCAGTGCTAGACCAGGGAATAAGAGGTACGAGCAGTACTTC. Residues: CSARPGNKRYEQYF.

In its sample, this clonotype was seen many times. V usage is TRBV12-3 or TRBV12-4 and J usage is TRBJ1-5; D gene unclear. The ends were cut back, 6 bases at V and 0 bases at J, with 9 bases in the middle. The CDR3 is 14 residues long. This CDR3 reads CASRGTDSNQPQHF. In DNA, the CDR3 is TGTGCCAGCAGGGGAACGGATAGCAATCAGCCCCAGCATTTT.

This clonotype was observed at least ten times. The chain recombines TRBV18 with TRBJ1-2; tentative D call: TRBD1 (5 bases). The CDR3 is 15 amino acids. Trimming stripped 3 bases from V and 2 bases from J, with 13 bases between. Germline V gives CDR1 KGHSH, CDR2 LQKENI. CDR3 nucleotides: TGTGCCAGCTCACCCTCGGGACCCGACAACTATGGCTACACCTTC. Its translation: CASSPSGPDNYGYTF. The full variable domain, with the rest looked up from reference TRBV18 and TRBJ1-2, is NAGVMQNPRHLVRRRGQEARLRCSPMKGHSHVYWYRQLPEEGLKFMVYLQKENIIDESGMPKERFSAEFPKEGPSILRIQQVVRGDSAAYFCASSPSGPDNYGYTFGSGTRLTVV.

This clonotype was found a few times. CDR3 in amino acids: CASNPGGQSTDTQYF. DNA for the CDR3: TGCGCCAGCAATCCCGGGGGGCAAAGCACAGATACGCAGTATTTT. The chain couples TRBV5-1 to TRBJ2-3; D is possibly TRBD2 (7 bases). Germline CDR1 is SGHRS and CDR2 is YFSETQ. The CDR3 totals 15 residues. V was trimmed by 6 bases and J by 0 bases, leaving 14 bases between them.

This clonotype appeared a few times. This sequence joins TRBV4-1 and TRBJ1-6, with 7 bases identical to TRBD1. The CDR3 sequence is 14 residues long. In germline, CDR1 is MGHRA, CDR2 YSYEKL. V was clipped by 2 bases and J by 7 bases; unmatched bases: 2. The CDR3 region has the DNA TGCGCCAGCAGCCAACAGGGGGGGAATTCACCCCTCCACTTT. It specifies CASSQQGGNSPLHF.

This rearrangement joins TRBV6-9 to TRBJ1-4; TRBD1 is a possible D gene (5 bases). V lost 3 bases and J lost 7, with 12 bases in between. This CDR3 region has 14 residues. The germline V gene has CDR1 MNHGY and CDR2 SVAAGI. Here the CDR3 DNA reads TGTGCCAGCAGTTACCTGGGGGGGGGTGAAAAACTGTTTTTT. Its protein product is CASSYLGGGEKLFF.

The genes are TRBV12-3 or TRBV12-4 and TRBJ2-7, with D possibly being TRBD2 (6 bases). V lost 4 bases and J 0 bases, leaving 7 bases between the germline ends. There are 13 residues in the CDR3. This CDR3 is CASSWRDSYEQYF. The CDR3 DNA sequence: TGTGCCAGCAGTTGGCGGGACTCCTACGAGCAGTACTTC.

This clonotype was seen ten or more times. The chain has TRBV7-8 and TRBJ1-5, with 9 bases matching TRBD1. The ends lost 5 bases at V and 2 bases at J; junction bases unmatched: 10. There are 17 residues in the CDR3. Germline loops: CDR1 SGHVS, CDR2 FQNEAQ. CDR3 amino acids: CASSPRDRAGGNQPQHF. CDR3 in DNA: TGTGCCAGCAGCCCACGGGACAGGGCGGGCGGCAATCAGCCCCAGCATTTT.

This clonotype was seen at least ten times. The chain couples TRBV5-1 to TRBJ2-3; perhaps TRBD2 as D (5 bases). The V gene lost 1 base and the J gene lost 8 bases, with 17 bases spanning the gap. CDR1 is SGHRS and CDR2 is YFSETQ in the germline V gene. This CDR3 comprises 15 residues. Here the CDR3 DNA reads TGCGCCAGCAGCTTGAGGGCAGACTACTCCGGTACGCAGTATTTT. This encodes CASSLRADYSGTQYF.

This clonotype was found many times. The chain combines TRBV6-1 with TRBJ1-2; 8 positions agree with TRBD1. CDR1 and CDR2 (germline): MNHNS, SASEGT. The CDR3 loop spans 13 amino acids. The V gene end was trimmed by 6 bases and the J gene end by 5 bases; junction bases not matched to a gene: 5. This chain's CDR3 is CASRGTGLYGYTF. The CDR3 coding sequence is TGTGCCAGCAGGGGGACAGGTCTATATGGCTACACCTTC.

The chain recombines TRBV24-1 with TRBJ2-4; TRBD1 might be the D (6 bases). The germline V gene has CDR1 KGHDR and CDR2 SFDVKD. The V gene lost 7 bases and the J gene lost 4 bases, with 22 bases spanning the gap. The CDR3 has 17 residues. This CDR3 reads CATRLPIIWGTKNIQYF. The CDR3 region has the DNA TGTGCCACCAGGCTCCCTATAATTTGGGGGACAAAAAACATTCAGTACTTC.

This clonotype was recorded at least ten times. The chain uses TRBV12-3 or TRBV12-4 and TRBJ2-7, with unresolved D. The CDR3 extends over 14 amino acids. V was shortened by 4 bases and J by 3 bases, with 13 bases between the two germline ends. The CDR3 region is CASSYPPQVYEQYF. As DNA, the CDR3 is TGTGCCAGCAGTTACCCCCCACAAGTCTACGAGCAGTACTTC.

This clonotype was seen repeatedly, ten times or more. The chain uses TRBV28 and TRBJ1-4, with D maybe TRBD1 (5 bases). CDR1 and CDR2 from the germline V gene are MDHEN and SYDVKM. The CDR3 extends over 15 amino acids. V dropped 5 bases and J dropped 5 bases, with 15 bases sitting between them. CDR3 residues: CASSRQDGQNEKLFF. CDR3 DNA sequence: TGTGCCAGCAGTCGCCAGGACGGACAAAATGAAAAACTGTTTTTT.

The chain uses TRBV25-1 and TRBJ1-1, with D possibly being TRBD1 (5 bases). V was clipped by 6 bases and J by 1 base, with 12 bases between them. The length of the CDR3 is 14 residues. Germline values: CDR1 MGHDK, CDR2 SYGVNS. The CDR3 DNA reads TGTGCCAGCAGAAAGGGGACGGAGAACACTGAAGCTTTCTTT. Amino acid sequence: CASRKGTENTEAFF.

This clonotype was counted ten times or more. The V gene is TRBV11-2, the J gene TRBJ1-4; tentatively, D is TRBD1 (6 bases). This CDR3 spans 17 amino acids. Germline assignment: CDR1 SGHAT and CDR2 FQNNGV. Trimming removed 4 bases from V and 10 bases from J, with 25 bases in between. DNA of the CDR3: TGTGCCAGCAGCTCCCACGCCCCGACAGGTTCGAAAGTAAAACTGTTTTTT. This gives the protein CASSSHAPTGSKVKLFF. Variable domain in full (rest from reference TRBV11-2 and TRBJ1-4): EAGVAQSPRYKIIEKRQSVAFWCNPISGHATLYWYQQILGQGPKLLIQFQNNGVVDDSQLPKDRFSAERLKGVDSTLKIQPAKLEDSAVYLCASSSHAPTGSKVKLFFGSGTQLSVL.

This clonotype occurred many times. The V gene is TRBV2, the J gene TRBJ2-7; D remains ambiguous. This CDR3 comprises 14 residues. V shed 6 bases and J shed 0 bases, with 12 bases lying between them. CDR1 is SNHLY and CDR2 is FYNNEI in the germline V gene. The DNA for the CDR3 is TGTGCCAGCAGAGTTCTGCCGAGCTCCTACGAGCAGTACTTC. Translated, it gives CASRVLPSSYEQYF.

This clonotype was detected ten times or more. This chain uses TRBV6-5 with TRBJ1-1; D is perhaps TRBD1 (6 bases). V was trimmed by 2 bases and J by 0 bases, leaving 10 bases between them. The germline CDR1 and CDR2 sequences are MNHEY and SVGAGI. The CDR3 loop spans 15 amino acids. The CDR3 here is CASSYGGQLNTEAFF. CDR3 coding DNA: TGTGCCAGCAGTTACGGGGGGCAGTTGAACACTGAAGCTTTCTTT.

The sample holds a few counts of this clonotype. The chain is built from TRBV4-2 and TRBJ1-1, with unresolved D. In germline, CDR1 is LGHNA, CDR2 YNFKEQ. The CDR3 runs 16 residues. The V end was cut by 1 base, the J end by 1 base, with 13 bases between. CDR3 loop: CASSQGRIGPNTEAFF. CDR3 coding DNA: TGTGCCAGCAGCCAAGGGCGAATAGGGCCGAACACTGAAGCTTTCTTT.

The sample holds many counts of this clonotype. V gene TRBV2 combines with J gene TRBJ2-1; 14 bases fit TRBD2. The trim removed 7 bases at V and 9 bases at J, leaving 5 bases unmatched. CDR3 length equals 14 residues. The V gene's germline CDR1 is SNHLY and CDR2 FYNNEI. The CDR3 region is CASKSGLAGVEQFF. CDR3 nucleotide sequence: TGTGCCAGCAAATCGGGACTAGCGGGAGTTGAGCAGTTCTTC.

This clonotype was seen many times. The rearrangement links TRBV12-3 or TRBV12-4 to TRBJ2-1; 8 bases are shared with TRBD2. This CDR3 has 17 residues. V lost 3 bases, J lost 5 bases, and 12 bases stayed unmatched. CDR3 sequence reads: CASSLKVSAGVNNEQFF. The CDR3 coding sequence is TGTGCCAGCAGTTTGAAGGTCTCAGCGGGAGTAAACAATGAGCAGTTCTTC.